These 9 T cell receptor beta chains came from one sample sequenced in a study of CD8 T cells in Susac syndrome. Random-hexamer reverse transcription was applied to roughly 0.45 to 1 ug RNA. Using its own MiXCR run on the immunoSEQ multiplex PCR reads, TCRdb lists one record per CDR3 protein. Of 180,000 or so distinct CDR3 sequences in the sample, 85% to 95% were seen once. Material for sequencing was CD4+ T cells from PBMCs. Receptors were obtained from a human donor in good health.

The chain has TRBV9 and TRBJ1-4, with D unresolved. This CDR3 is 14 amino acids long. Germline CDR1 and CDR2: SGDLS and YYNGEE. The germline V and J ends were trimmed by 0 bases and 8 bases, with 11 bases remaining between them. The CDR3 DNA reads as TGTGCCAGCAGCGTAGTTGGGGTAGGAGAAAAACTGTTTTTT. As protein: CASSVVGVGEKLFF. Full variable domain (remainder filled in from reference TRBV9 and TRBJ1-4): DSGVTQTPKHLITATGQRVTLRCSPRSGDLSVYWYQQSLDQGLQFLIQYYNGEERAKGNILERFSAQQFPDLHSELNLSSLELGDSALYFCASSVVGVGEKLFFGSGTQLSVL.

This chain connects TRBV9 to TRBJ2-1; 9 nucleotides align to TRBD2. V shed 4 bases and J 7 bases; nucleotides not matched to a gene: 6. There are 14 residues in the CDR3. CDR1 SGDLS and CDR2 YYNGEE come from the germline V gene. The CDR3 DNA follows: TGTGCCAGCAGCTCGAGCGGGAGGCGAAATGAGCAGTTCTTC. Translated, it gives CASSSSGRRNEQFF.

The CDR3 sequence: CSVVVIPGVGQFF. The CDR3 region has the DNA TGCAGCGTGGTTGTCATACCGGGAGTCGGGCAGTTCTTC. V and J are TRBV29-1 and TRBJ2-1; D may be TRBD2 (6 bases). Germline lookup yields CDR1 SQVTM and CDR2 ANQGSEA. This CDR3 is built from 13 residues. Trimming shortened V by 6 bases and J by 12 bases, and 21 bases separated the two germline ends.

This clonotype has more than one count but fewer than ten. The chain uses TRBV12-3 or TRBV12-4 and TRBJ2-7; 7 bases line up with TRBD1. V trimming: 5 bases; J trimming: 0 bases; junction bases outside the gene matches: 1. This CDR3 comprises 13 residues. The CDR3 spells CASSRDSSYEQYF. CDR3 nucleotides: TGTGCCAGCAGTAGGGACAGCTCCTACGAGCAGTACTTC.

This clonotype was seen just once. The J gene is TRBJ2-4, the V gene TRBV18, with D perhaps matching TRBD2 (7 bases). The CDR3 runs 13 residues. The V gene's germline CDR1 is KGHSH and CDR2 LQKENI. With 1 base removed from V and 11 bases from J, the gap between germline ends came to 12 bases. The CDR3 protein is CASSPLQGGVQYF. The CDR3 DNA is TGTGCCAGCTCACCACTACAGGGAGGGGTTCAGTACTTC.

The chain links TRBV18 to TRBJ2-7, with D possibly called TRBD1 or TRBD2 (6 bases each). V lost 6 bases to trimming and J lost 0 bases, with 12 bases between them. CDR1 and CDR2 from the germline V gene are KGHSH and LQKENI. This CDR3 comprises 14 residues. The CDR3 DNA follows: TGTGCCAGCTCCCAAGGAGGGGGCTCCTACGAGCAGTACGTC. Its translation: CASSQGGGSYEQYV.

V gene TRBV3-1 combines with J gene TRBJ2-5; TRBD2 is a possible D gene (5 bases). CDR3 size: 13 residues. The germline V gene has CDR1 LGHDT and CDR2 YNNKEL (reference sequence). V was shortened by 0 bases and J by 9 bases, with 11 bases between the two germline ends. CDR3 sequence: CASSQDPKRAQYF. Written as DNA, the CDR3 is TGTGCCAGCAGCCAAGACCCGAAGAGGGCCCAGTACTTC.

V gene TRBV12-3 or TRBV12-4 combines with J gene TRBJ1-5; 7 bases fit TRBD1. The CDR3 covers 15 residues. V gave up 4 bases and J gave up 4 bases; unmatched junction bases: 7. This CDR3 reads CASSSQGQSNQPQHF. CDR3 sequence (DNA): TGTGCCAGCAGTTCCCAGGGACAGTCTAATCAGCCCCAGCATTTT.

The rearrangement joins TRBV24-1 to TRBJ2-3; possible D gene TRBD1, 5 bases. CDR3 length equals 17 residues. Germline CDR1 is KGHDR and CDR2 is SFDVKD. V was pared by 1 base and J by 4 bases, with 17 bases between. CDR3 bases: TGTGCCACCAGTGATTTACCGCAGACAGCCTCCTCAGATACGCAGTATTTT. Translated, it gives CATSDLPQTASSDTQYF.